Following are 24 T cell receptor beta chains from one sample sequenced in a study of blood T cell repertoires in COVID-19. Some clones are missing from TCRdb's copy, which holds only in-frame ones; the method was immunoSEQ multiplex PCR. The top ten clones hold approximately 8% of a sample with under 95,000 clones, around 87% of them seen once. The sample was peripheral blood. The receptors were gathered from a human donor with acute or convalescent COVID-19. The donor label of this sample is uncertain.

This clone occurred a few times. Here the CDR3 reads CASSVTGDAITEAFF. The CDR3 region has the DNA TGTGCCAGCAGCGTTACAGGGGATGCGATCACTGAAGCTTTCTTT. The chain links TRBV9 to TRBJ1-1; 7 nucleotides line up with TRBD1. V was clipped by 2 bases and J by 4 bases; unmatched bases: 8. Germline CDR1 reads SGDLS; CDR2 reads YYNGEE. This CDR3 comprises 15 residues. Full variable domain (rest looked up from reference TRBV9 and TRBJ1-1): DSGVTQTPKHLITATGQRVTLRCSPRSGDLSVYWYQQSLDQGLQFLIQYYNGEERAKGNILERFSAQQFPDLHSELNLSSLELGDSALYFCASSVTGDAITEAFFGQGTRLTVV.

This chain connects TRBV21-1 to TRBJ1-2. TRBV21-1 counts as a pseudogene. The CDR3 sequence is 20 residues long. This chain's CDR3 is CASTYKGAGPGLTANYGYTF. The CDR3 nucleotides are TGTGCCAGCACCTACAAAGGCGCGGGACCCGGGCTGACAGCTAACTATGGCTACACCTTC.

The V gene is TRBV27, the J gene TRBJ2-7; 9 bases agree with TRBD2. After removal of 5 bases from V and 2 bases from J, the junction contained 16 bases not matched to a gene. Germline lookup yields CDR1 MNHEY and CDR2 SMNVEV (reference sequence). The CDR3 is 18 residues long. CDR3 nucleotides: TGTGCCAGCAGTCAACGTCGGCTGCGGGGGGGAACACCCTACGAGCAGTACTTC. Residues: CASSQRRLRGGTPYEQYF.

The V call is TRBV27, the J call TRBJ1-2, with TRBD1 matching over 10 bases. The CDR3 is 14 amino acids. The germline CDR1 and CDR2 sequences are MNHEY and SMNVEV (reference sequence). Unmatched junction bases numbered 7, after V lost 8 bases and J lost 4 bases. The CDR3 sequence: CASGRQGAGYGYTF. The CDR3 DNA sequence: TGTGCCAGCGGCCGACAGGGGGCAGGCTATGGCTACACCTTC.

This sequence joins TRBV21-1 and TRBJ1-1; TRBD1, the D gene given by the table, was not confirmed from the DNA. TRBV21-1 is a known pseudogene. The CDR3 loop spans 17 amino acids. The CDR3 reads CASSKGQVSRPNTEAFF. The CDR3 DNA sequence: TGTGCCAGCAGCAAGGGACAGGTCTCCCGCCCGAACACTGAAGCTTTCTTT.

This clone has a handful of counts. The chain employs TRBV6-4 and TRBJ1-2, with TRBD1 matching 9 bases. The germline gives CDR1 MRHNA, CDR2 SNTAGT. Unmatched junction bases numbered 15, after V lost 8 bases and J lost 8 bases. This CDR3 comprises 15 residues. The CDR3 bases are TGTGCCAGCTCTTCCACCGGGACAGGGAATAACGGCTACACCTTC. Translation gives CASSSTGTGNNGYTF.

V is TRBV5-1 and J is TRBJ1-6; D is possibly TRBD1 (5 bases). V lost 0 bases, J lost 7 bases, and 11 bases lay in between. This CDR3 contains 15 residues. Germline V CDR1 and CDR2: SGHRS, YFSETQ. CDR3 DNA: TGCGCCAGCAGCTTGGAAAGTGGGGGGAATTCACCCCTCCACTTT. It specifies CASSLESGGNSPLHF.

This clone was picked up a small number of times. This chain links TRBV7-3 with TRBJ2-1, with D maybe TRBD1 (5 bases). The ends were cut back, 3 bases at V and 0 bases at J, with 9 bases in the middle. Germline CDR1 SGHTA, CDR2 FQGTGA. The CDR3 extends over 15 amino acids. CDR3 in amino acids: CASSLRQSSYNEQFF. The CDR3 DNA follows: TGTGCCAGCAGCTTGAGACAGAGCTCCTACAATGAGCAGTTCTTC.

In this sample, this clone turned up a few times. V usage is TRBV7-8 and J usage is TRBJ1-5, with D possibly matching TRBD1 (5 bases). V was cut by 5 bases and J by 4 bases, with 18 bases left in between. The CDR3 runs 16 residues. Germline values: CDR1 SGHVS, CDR2 FQNEAQ. The CDR3 sequence: CASSADSAFGNQPQHF. CDR3 sequence (DNA): TGTGCCAGCAGCGCCGACAGCGCCTTTGGGAATCAGCCCCAGCATTTT.

The chain links TRBV7-2 to TRBJ1-1; D gene unclear. V shed 3 bases and J shed 1 base, with 6 bases lying between them. From germline, CDR1 is SGHTA and CDR2 FQGNSA. The CDR3 runs to 13 residues. As DNA, the CDR3 is TGTGCCAGCAGCTTTAGAAGGAACACTGAAGCTTTCTTT. Translation: CASSFRRNTEAFF.

This chain connects TRBV18 to TRBJ1-1, with TRBD1 as a possible D gene (5 bases). V was pared by 3 bases and J by 1 base, with 21 bases between. The germline V gene has CDR1 KGHSH and CDR2 LQKENI. The CDR3 is 18 amino acids. The CDR3 sequence: CASSPRVGASSRNTEAFF. The CDR3 DNA is TGTGCCAGCTCACCCCGGGTAGGGGCCAGTAGTAGGAACACTGAAGCTTTCTTT.

The chain employs TRBV6-6 and TRBJ2-5; the match to TRBD2 covers 7 bases. The germline V gene has CDR1 MNHNY and CDR2 SVGAGI (reference sequence). This CDR3 spans 14 amino acids. V lost 5 bases to trimming and J lost 4 bases; unmatched junction nucleotides: 7. CDR3 amino acids: CASSGGRGGETQYF. The CDR3 DNA reads as TGTGCCAGCAGTGGTGGACGCGGGGGAGAGACCCAGTACTTC.

The chain links TRBV4-2 to TRBJ1-3; D ambiguous. Trimming took 4 bases from V and 0 from J, leaving 13 bases between them. CDR1 is LGHNA and CDR2 is YNFKEQ in the germline V gene. The CDR3 spans 16 residues. The CDR3 spells CASSREGGNSGNTIYF. The CDR3 DNA follows: TGTGCCAGCAGCCGCGAAGGAGGGAACTCTGGAAACACCATATATTTT.

The gene calls are TRBV15 and TRBJ2-1; 8 nucleotides line up with TRBD2. CDR1 is LNHNV and CDR2 is YYDKDF in the germline V gene (reference sequence). With V trimmed by 5 bases and J by 5 bases, 8 bases remained unmatched. This CDR3 contains 15 residues. This CDR3 is CATSPRLAGNNEQFF. The CDR3 DNA reads TGTGCCACCAGCCCCCGGCTAGCGGGTAACAATGAGCAGTTCTTC. The variable domain in full, with the rest retrieved from reference TRBV15 and TRBJ2-1, is DAMVIQNPRYQVTQFGKPVTLSCSQTLNHNVMYWYQQKSSQAPKLLFHYYDKDFNNEADTPDNFQSRRPNTSFCFLDIRSPGLGDTAMYLCATSPRLAGNNEQFFGPGTRLTVL.

The rearrangement uses TRBV3-1 (or the pseudogene TRBV3-2) and TRBJ1-2; D not resolved. Germline assignment: CDR1 LGHDT and CDR2 YNNKEL (reference sequence). The V gene lost 1 base and the J gene lost 2 bases, with 11 bases spanning the gap. The CDR3 sequence is 15 residues long. In nucleotides, the CDR3 is TGTGCCAGCAGCCAAGGGGAGGCGGCAAACTATGGCTACACCTTC. Translation gives CASSQGEAANYGYTF.

The chain employs TRBV6-5 and TRBJ1-2, with TRBD1 matching 8 bases. Germline CDR1 is MNHEY and CDR2 is SVGAGI. The CDR3 consists of 15 residues. The J segment lost 5 bases and the V segment lost 4 bases, leaving 9 bases of the junction unmatched. CDR3 sequence reads: CASSSGQGHFYGYTF. The CDR3 DNA reads as TGTGCCAGCAGTTCCGGACAGGGCCATTTTTATGGCTACACCTTC.

CDR3 coding DNA: TGTGCCAGCAGTTTCGGGGGGGTAAGCACTGAAGCTTTCTTT. Its translation: CASSFGGVSTEAFF. This rearrangement joins TRBV28 to TRBJ1-1; tentatively, D is TRBD1 (5 bases). The V gene's germline CDR1 is MDHEN and CDR2 SYDVKM. This CDR3 is 14 amino acids long. Trimming stripped 3 bases from V and 4 bases from J, with 12 bases between.

This sequence joins TRBV6-5 and TRBJ1-2; D perhaps matches TRBD1 (5 bases). V was clipped by 5 bases and J by 4 bases, with 14 bases between them. The CDR3 is 14 residues long. From germline, CDR1 is MNHEY and CDR2 SVGAGI. CDR3 region: CASSPRGGSYGYTF. In nucleotides, the CDR3 is TGTGCCAGCAGTCCCCGTGGGGGGAGCTATGGCTACACCTTC.

The chain employs TRBV7-2 and TRBJ1-2; 7 nucleotides match TRBD1. The length of the CDR3 is 14 residues. V lost 4 bases, J lost 4 bases, and 6 bases stayed unmatched. CDR1 and CDR2 (germline): SGHTA, FQGNSA. The CDR3 DNA sequence: TGTGCCAGCAGCTCCGGACAGGCGGTCTATGGCTACACCTTC. The encoded protein is CASSSGQAVYGYTF.

V is TRBV11-3 and J is TRBJ2-1, with TRBD2 identical over 12 bases. From germline, CDR1 is SGHNT and CDR2 YENEEA. The V segment lost 5 bases and the J segment 8 bases; nucleotides outside the gene matches: 7. This CDR3 has 15 amino acids. CDR3 coding DNA: TGTGCCAGCAGCCTAGCGGGGGGGCCTTTCCATGAGCAGTTCTTC. It encodes CASSLAGGPFHEQFF.

The chain combines TRBV6-5 with TRBJ1-5; D gene uncertain. The CDR3 contains 14 residues. The ends were cut back, 5 bases at V and 0 bases at J, with 8 bases in the middle. Per the germline V gene, CDR1 is MNHEY and CDR2 is SVGAGI. CDR3 loop: CASSPRGSNQPQHF. The CDR3 DNA follows: TGTGCCAGCAGTCCGCGGGGTAGCAATCAGCCCCAGCATTTT.

This chain connects TRBV7-9 to TRBJ1-2; 10 bases are a match to TRBD1. CDR1 SEHNR and CDR2 FQNEAQ come from the germline V gene (reference sequence). This CDR3 contains 15 residues. The V and J ends lost 6 bases and 6 bases, in that order; junction bases with no gene match: 10. CDR3 DNA sequence: TGTGCCAGCAGTACCACCCCGACAGGGGGCGATGGCTACACCTTC. Amino acids: CASSTTPTGGDGYTF.

The gene calls are TRBV5-4 and TRBJ2-3; no reliable D call. Trimming stripped 5 bases from V and 1 base from J, with 8 bases between. The CDR3 has 13 residues. Germline CDR1 is SGHNT and CDR2 is YYREEE (reference sequence). This CDR3 reads CASRYYRTDTQYF. The CDR3 DNA reads TGTGCCAGCAGATACTACCGCACAGATACGCAGTATTTT.

The chain carries TRBV7-2 and TRBJ2-1; D gene unclear. Trimming left V 2 bases short and J 4 bases short, with 9 bases between. Germline CDR1 SGHTA, CDR2 FQGNSA. There are 14 residues in the CDR3. The CDR3 loop reads CASSLIRQYNEQFF. CDR3 coding DNA: TGTGCCAGCAGCTTAATAAGACAATACAATGAGCAGTTCTTC.